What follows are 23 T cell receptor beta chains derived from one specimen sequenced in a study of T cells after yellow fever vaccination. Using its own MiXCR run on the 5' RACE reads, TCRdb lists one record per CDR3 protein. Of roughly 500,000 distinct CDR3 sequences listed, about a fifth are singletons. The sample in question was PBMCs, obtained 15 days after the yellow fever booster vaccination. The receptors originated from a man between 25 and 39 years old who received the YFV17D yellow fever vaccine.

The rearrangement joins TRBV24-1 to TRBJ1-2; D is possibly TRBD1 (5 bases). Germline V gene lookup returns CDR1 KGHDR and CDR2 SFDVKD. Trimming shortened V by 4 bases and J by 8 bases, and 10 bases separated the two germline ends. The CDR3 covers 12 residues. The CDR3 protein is CATSDQGRGYTF. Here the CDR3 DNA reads TGTGCCACCAGTGACCAGGGAAGGGGCTACACCTTC.

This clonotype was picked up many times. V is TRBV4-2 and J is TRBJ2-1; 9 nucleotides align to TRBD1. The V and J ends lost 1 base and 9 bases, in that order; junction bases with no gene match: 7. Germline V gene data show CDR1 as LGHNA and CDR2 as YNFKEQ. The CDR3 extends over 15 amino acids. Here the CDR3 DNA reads TGTGCCAGCAGCCAAGGTGGGACAGGGTTTGGTGAGCAGTTCTTC. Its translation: CASSQGGTGFGEQFF.

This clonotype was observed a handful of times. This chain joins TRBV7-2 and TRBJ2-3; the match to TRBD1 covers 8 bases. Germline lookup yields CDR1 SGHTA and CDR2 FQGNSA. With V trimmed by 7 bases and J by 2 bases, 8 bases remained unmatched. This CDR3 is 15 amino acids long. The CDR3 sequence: CASTSWQGATDTQYF. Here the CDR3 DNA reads TGTGCCAGCACCTCCTGGCAGGGGGCCACAGATACGCAGTATTTT.

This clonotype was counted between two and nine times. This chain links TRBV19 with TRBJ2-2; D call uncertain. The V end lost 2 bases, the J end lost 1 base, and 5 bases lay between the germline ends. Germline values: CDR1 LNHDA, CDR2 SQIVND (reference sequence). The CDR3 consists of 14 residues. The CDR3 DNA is TGTGCCAGTAGTATATCCGGGAACACCGGGGAGCTGTTTTTT. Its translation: CASSISGNTGELFF.

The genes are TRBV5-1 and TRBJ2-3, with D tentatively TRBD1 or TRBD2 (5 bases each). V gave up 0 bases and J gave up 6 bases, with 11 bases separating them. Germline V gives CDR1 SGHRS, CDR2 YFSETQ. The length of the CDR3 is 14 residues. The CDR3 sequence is CASSLVGGRDTQYF. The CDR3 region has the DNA TGCGCCAGCAGCTTGGTTGGGGGTCGGGATACGCAGTATTTT.

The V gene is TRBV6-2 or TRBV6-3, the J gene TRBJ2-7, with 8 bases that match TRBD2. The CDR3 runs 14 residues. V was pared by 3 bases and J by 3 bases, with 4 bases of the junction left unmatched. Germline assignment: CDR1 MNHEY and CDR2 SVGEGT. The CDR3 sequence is CASSYMREDYEQYF. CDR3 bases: TGTGCCAGCAGTTATATGCGGGAGGACTACGAGCAGTACTTC.

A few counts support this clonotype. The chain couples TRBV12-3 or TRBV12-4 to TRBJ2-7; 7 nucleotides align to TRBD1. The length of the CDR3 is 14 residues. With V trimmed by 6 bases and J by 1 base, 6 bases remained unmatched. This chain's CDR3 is CASSRGQPSYEQYF. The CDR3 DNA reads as TGTGCCAGCAGCCGGGGACAGCCGTCCTACGAGCAGTACTTC.

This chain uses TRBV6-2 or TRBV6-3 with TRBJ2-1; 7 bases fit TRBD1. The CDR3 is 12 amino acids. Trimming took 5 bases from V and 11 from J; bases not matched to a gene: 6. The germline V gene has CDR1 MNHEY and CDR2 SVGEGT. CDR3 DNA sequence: TGTGCCAGCAGTGGACAGGCCGTTAAGCAGTTCTTC. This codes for CASSGQAVKQFF.

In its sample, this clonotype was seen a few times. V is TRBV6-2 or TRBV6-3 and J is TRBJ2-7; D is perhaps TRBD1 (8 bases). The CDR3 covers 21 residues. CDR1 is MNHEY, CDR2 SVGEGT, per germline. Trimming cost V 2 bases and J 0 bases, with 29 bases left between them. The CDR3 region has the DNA TGTGCCAGCAGTTACGCGCAGGGGGCAAAGCGTACCGGGACTAACTCCTACGAGCAGTACTTC. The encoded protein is CASSYAQGAKRTGTNSYEQYF.

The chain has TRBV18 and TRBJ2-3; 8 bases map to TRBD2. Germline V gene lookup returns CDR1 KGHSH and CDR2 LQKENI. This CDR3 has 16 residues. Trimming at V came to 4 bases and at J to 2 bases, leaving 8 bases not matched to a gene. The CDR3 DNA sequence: TGTGCCAGCTCACAAACTAGCGGAGCGAACACAGATACGCAGTATTTT. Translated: CASSQTSGANTDTQYF.

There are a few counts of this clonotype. In nucleotides, the CDR3 is TGCAGCGTTGAAGACCCCGGGGCAGACAGGGAGCTGTTTTTT. Residues: CSVEDPGADRELFF. The V and J genes are TRBV29-1 and TRBJ2-2; D possibly uses TRBD1 or TRBD2 (5 bases each). The CDR3 covers 14 residues. CDR1 SQVTM and CDR2 ANQGSEA come from the germline V gene. V lost 0 bases to trimming and J lost 9 bases, with 14 bases between them.

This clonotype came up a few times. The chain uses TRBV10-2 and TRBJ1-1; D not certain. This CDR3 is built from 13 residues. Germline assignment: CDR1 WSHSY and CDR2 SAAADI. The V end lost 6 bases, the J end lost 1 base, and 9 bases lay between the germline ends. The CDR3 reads CASSGRSNTEAFF. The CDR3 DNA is TGCGCCAGCAGCGGCAGGTCGAACACTGAAGCTTTCTTT.

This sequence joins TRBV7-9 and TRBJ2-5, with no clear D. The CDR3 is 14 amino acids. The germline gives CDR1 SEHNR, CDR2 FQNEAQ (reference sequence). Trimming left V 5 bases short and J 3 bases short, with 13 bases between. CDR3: CASSLIFREETQYF. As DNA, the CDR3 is TGTGCCAGCAGCCTAATTTTCAGAGAAGAGACCCAGTACTTC.

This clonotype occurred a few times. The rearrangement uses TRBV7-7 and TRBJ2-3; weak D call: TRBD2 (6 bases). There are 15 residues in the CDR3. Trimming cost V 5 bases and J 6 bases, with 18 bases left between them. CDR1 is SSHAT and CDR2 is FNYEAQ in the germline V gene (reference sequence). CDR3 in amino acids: CASSQGSGPGDTQYF. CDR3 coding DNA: TGTGCCAGCAGCCAAGGTAGCGGTCCTGGGGATACGCAGTATTTT. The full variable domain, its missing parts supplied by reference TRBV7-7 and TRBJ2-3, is GAGVSQSPRYKVTKRGQDVTLRCDPISSHATLYWYQQALGQGPEFLTYFNYEAQPDKSGLPSDRFSAERPEGSISTLTIQRTEQRDSAMYRCASSQGSGPGDTQYFGPGTRLTVL.

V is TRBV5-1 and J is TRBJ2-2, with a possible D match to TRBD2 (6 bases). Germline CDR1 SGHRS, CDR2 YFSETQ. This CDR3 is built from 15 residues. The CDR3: CHILRDDLNTGELFF. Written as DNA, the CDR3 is TGCCATATACTGCGGGACGACCTGAACACCGGGGAGCTGTTTTTT.

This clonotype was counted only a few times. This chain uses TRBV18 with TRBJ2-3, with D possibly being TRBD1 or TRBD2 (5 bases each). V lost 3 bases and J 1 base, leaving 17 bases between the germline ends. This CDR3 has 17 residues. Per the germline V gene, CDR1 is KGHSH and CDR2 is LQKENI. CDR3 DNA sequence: TGTGCCAGCTCACCCGATTGGTCAGGGACCCGCACAGATACGCAGTATTTT. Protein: CASSPDWSGTRTDTQYF.

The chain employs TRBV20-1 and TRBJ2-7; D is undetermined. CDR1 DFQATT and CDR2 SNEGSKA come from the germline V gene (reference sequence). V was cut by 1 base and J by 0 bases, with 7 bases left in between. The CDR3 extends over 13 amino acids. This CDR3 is CSARVPSSYEQYF. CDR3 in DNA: TGCAGTGCTAGAGTCCCCTCCTCCTACGAGCAGTACTTC.

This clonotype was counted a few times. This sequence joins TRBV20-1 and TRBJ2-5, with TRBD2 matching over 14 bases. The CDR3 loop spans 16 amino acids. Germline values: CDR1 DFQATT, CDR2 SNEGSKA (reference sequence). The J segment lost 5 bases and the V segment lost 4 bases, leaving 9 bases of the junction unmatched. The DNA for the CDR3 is TGCAGTGCTACAGATCGGACTAGCGGGAGGAGTGAGACCCAGTACTTC. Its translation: CSATDRTSGRSETQYF.

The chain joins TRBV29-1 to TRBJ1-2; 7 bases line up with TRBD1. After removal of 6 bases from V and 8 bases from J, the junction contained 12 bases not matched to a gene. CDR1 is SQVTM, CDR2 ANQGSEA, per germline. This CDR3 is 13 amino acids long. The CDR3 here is CSVGGTTGVGYTF. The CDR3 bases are TGCAGCGTGGGGGGGACCACAGGGGTCGGCTACACCTTC.

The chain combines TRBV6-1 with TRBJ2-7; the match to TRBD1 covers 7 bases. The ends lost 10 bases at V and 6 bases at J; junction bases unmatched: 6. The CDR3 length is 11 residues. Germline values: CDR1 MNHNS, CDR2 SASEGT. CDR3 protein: CATLQGLEQYF. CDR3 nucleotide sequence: TGTGCCACCCTACAGGGGCTCGAGCAGTACTTC.

The CDR3 spells CASSLAGGSFGEQYF. CDR3 sequence (DNA): TGTGCCAGCAGCTTAGCCGGCGGGAGCTTCGGCGAGCAGTACTTC. V is TRBV7-2 and J is TRBJ2-7; 7 positions agree with TRBD2. The ends lost 0 bases at V and 6 bases at J; junction bases unmatched: 8. This CDR3 comprises 15 residues. Germline assignment: CDR1 SGHTA and CDR2 FQGNSA.

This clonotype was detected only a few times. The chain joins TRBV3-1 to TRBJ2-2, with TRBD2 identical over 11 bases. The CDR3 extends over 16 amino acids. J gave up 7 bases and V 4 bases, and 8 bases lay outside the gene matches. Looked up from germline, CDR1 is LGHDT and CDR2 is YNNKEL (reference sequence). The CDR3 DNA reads TGTGCCAGCAGCCCTGCGGGACTAGCGGTTGGCGGGGAGCTGTTTTTT. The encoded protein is CASSPAGLAVGGELFF.

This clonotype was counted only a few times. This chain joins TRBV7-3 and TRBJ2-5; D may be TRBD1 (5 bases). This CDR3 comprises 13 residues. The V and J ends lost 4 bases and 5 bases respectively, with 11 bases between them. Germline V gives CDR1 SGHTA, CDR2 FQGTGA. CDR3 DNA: TGTGCCAGCAGCTCACAAAACAGGGAGACCCAGTACTTC. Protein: CASSSQNRETQYF.